These 26 T cell receptor beta chains were all obtained from the same sample, sequenced in a study of T cell responses to AZD1222 COVID-19 vaccine. Clones were read by immunoSEQ multiplex PCR, and TCRdb kept only the in-frame ones, dropping some. The sample has more than 80,000 clones, roughly nine tenths seen once. The specimen comprised peripheral blood, sampled on day 0 of AZD1222 vaccination. The receptor set was obtained from an adult in good health.

The rearrangement uses TRBV5-6 and TRBJ1-5; D not certain. The CDR3 runs to 16 residues. Trimming pared 3 bases from V and 8 bases from J, leaving 21 bases between. Germline V lookup: CDR1 SGHDT, CDR2 YYEEEE. CDR3: CASSSSTGFDIKPQHF. Here the CDR3 DNA reads TGTGCCAGCAGCTCGTCCACGGGGTTTGACATTAAGCCCCAGCATTTT.

This clone was picked up a small number of times. V is TRBV5-6 and J is TRBJ2-5; 15 nucleotides match TRBD2. The junction had 2 bases not matched to a gene; V was cut back by 3 bases and J by 5 bases. The CDR3 is made up of 15 amino acids. Germline V gene data show CDR1 as SGHDT and CDR2 as YYEEEE. The CDR3 loop reads CASSSGTSGGETQYF. In nucleotides, the CDR3 is TGTGCCAGCAGCTCTGGGACTAGCGGGGGGGAGACCCAGTACTTC.

This chain joins TRBV11-2 and TRBJ2-3; tentatively, D is TRBD2 (6 bases). V lost 1 base and J lost 4, with 15 bases in between. The CDR3 loop spans 16 amino acids. Germline values: CDR1 SGHAT, CDR2 FQNNGV. For the CDR3, the DNA is TGTGCCAGCAGCTTAGCCCGGGGGTCTGGCTCAGATACGCAGTATTTT. Amino acids: CASSLARGSGSDTQYF.

The chain combines TRBV15 with TRBJ2-7; D unclear. V lost 8 bases and J 0 bases, leaving 11 bases between the germline ends. Germline V gene lookup returns CDR1 LNHNV and CDR2 YYDKDF (reference sequence). The CDR3 contains 13 residues. The CDR3 DNA follows: TGTGCCACCGGGTCAATGAGCTCCTACGAGCAGTACTTC. This codes for CATGSMSSYEQYF.

A few counts support this clone. The V gene is TRBV7-9, the J gene TRBJ2-7; D gene unclear. Germline V gene sequence: CDR1 SEHNR, CDR2 FQNEAQ (reference sequence). CDR3 length: 16 residues. The ends were cut back, 0 bases at V and 0 bases at J, with 12 bases in the middle. CDR3 protein: CASSLANLGFSYEQYF. Written as DNA, the CDR3 is TGTGCCAGCAGCTTAGCGAACCTGGGATTCTCCTACGAGCAGTACTTC.

V usage is TRBV6-5 and J usage is TRBJ2-7; D is unclear. V was clipped by 8 bases and J by 0 bases, with 11 bases between them. Germline V gives CDR1 MNHEY, CDR2 SVGAGI. CDR3 length: 13 residues. Here the CDR3 reads CASGWQSSYEQYF. Written as DNA, the CDR3 is TGTGCCAGCGGGTGGCAGAGCTCCTACGAGCAGTACTTC.

The chain couples TRBV5-6 to TRBJ1-2; D possibly corresponds to TRBD1 (5 bases). From germline, CDR1 is SGHDT and CDR2 YYEEEE. V lost 2 bases, J lost 5 bases, and 13 bases lay in between. CDR3 length equals 14 residues. CDR3 in amino acids: CASSLSGRQYGYTF. CDR3 DNA: TGTGCCAGCAGCTTATCGGGACGGCAGTATGGCTACACCTTC.

This clone was counted a single time. The CDR3 coding sequence is TGTGCCAGCAGTTACTCCTCAATGGTTGCCTATGGCTACACCTTC. Translated, it gives CASSYSSMVAYGYTF. The J gene is TRBJ1-2, the V gene TRBV6-5; D uncertain. Germline V CDR1 and CDR2: MNHEY, SVGAGI. The CDR3 covers 15 residues. The ends were cut back, 0 bases at V and 4 bases at J, with 12 bases in the middle.

This chain connects TRBV9 to TRBJ2-1; 8 bases fit TRBD1. V shed 3 bases, J shed 2 bases, and the junction held 4 bases outside the gene matches. Germline lookup yields CDR1 SGDLS and CDR2 YYNGEE. There are 15 residues in the CDR3. DNA of the CDR3: TGTGCCAGCAGCGCGACACAGGGGGCCTACAATGAGCAGTTCTTC. Translated, it gives CASSATQGAYNEQFF. The variable domain in full, with the rest retrieved from reference TRBV9 and TRBJ2-1, is DSGVTQTPKHLITATGQRVTLRCSPRSGDLSVYWYQQSLDQGLQFLIQYYNGEERAKGNILERFSAQQFPDLHSELNLSSLELGDSALYFCASSATQGAYNEQFFGPGTRLTVL.

The chain couples TRBV6-5 to TRBJ2-1, with TRBD1 matching 7 bases. The CDR3 is 15 amino acids. Germline lookup yields CDR1 MNHEY and CDR2 SVGAGI. V was pared by 2 bases and J by 0 bases, with 1 base of the junction left unmatched. CDR3 amino acids: CASSYGQASYNEQFF. CDR3 nucleotides: TGTGCCAGCAGTTACGGACAGGCCTCCTACAATGAGCAGTTCTTC.

This clone was detected only a few times. The gene calls are TRBV5-4 and TRBJ1-5, with unresolved D. Germline V gene sequence: CDR1 SGHNT, CDR2 YYREEE (reference sequence). The CDR3 is made up of 14 amino acids. V lost 2 bases to trimming and J lost 4 bases, with 10 bases between them. Written as DNA, the CDR3 is TGTGCCAGCAGCTTCTGGGGTCTGAATCAGCCCCAGCATTTT. This codes for CASSFWGLNQPQHF.

The chain couples TRBV14 to TRBJ2-1; D possibly corresponds to TRBD2 (5 bases). Germline CDR1 SGHDN, CDR2 FVKESK. V lost 3 bases and J 2 bases, leaving 8 bases between the germline ends. CDR3 size: 14 residues. The CDR3 DNA sequence: TGTGCCAGCAGCCAGGAGGTTGCCTACAATGAGCAGTTCTTC. Its translation is CASSQEVAYNEQFF.

V gene TRBV5-1 combines with J gene TRBJ2-7; no clear D gene. Germline V gene sequence: CDR1 SGHRS, CDR2 YFSETQ. The V end was cut by 1 base, the J end by 5 bases, with 7 bases between. This CDR3 has 12 amino acids. The CDR3 spells CASSLMADEQYF. The DNA of the CDR3 is TGCGCCAGCAGCTTGATGGCTGACGAGCAGTACTTC. The whole variable domain, filled in from reference TRBV5-1 and TRBJ2-7, reads KAGVTQTPRYLIKTRGQQVTLSCSPISGHRSVSWYQQTPGQGLQFLFEYFSETQRNKGNFPGRFSGRQFSNSRSEMNVSTLELGDSALYLCASSLMADEQYFGPGTRLTVT.

This chain connects TRBV7-3 to TRBJ2-7; 8 nucleotides match TRBD2. This CDR3 has 15 amino acids. Trimming at V came to 5 bases and at J to 4 bases, leaving 10 bases not matched to a gene. Germline V gene sequence: CDR1 SGHTA, CDR2 FQGTGA. In DNA, the CDR3 is TGTGCCAGCAGCCAAGGGGCGGGGGGCCGGTACGAGCAGTACTTC. As protein: CASSQGAGGRYEQYF.

The chain has TRBV30 and TRBJ2-1; 7 nucleotides line up with TRBD2. V shed 0 bases and J 16 bases; nucleotides not matched to a gene: 12. Germline V gene data show CDR1 as GTSNPN and CDR2 as SVGIG (reference sequence). This CDR3 has 13 amino acids. The CDR3 reads CAWSVGRGWSKFF. DNA for the CDR3: TGTGCCTGGAGTGTAGGGAGGGGATGGTCCAAATTCTTC.

The chain combines TRBV10-1 with TRBJ2-2; D unresolved. Germline V gives CDR1 WNHNN, CDR2 SYGVQD (reference sequence). V was cut by 5 bases and J by 1 base, with 11 bases left in between. This CDR3 is built from 15 residues. CDR3 DNA: TGCGCCAGCAGTACAGCGACAAGGAACACCGGGGAGCTGTTTTTT. This translates into CASSTATRNTGELFF.

The V and J genes are TRBV6-1 and TRBJ1-3; D is uncertain. V dropped 4 bases and J dropped 0 bases, with 13 bases sitting between them. Germline V lookup: CDR1 MNHNS, CDR2 SASEGT. The CDR3 is made up of 16 amino acids. CDR3 nucleotides: TGTGCCAGCAGTGGGAACAGCTACTTCTCTGGAAACACCATATATTTT. This translates into CASSGNSYFSGNTIYF.

V and J are TRBV10-1 and TRBJ2-1; D remains ambiguous. Germline CDR1 reads WNHNN; CDR2 reads SYGVQD (reference sequence). Trimming removed 0 bases at V and 3 bases at J, with 9 bases between. The CDR3 loop spans 15 amino acids. The CDR3 loop reads CASSESGGDYNEQFF. The CDR3 DNA reads TGCGCCAGCAGTGAGTCCGGCGGAGACTACAATGAGCAGTTCTTC.

The rearrangement joins TRBV12-3 or TRBV12-4 to TRBJ1-2, with D unclear. CDR3 size: 12 residues. Trimming shortened V by 5 bases and J by 8 bases, and 12 bases separated the two germline ends. The CDR3, as DNA: TGTGCCAGCAGTAGCTCCTCGGGAGGCTACACCTTC. Translation: CASSSSSGGYTF.

V usage is TRBV28 and J usage is TRBJ2-7; no clear D gene. Trimming shortened V by 3 bases and J by 11 bases, and 14 bases separated the two germline ends. CDR1 and CDR2 (germline): MDHEN, SYDVKM. This CDR3 comprises 12 residues. The CDR3 sequence: CASSLSDGQKYF. The CDR3 nucleotides read TGTGCCAGCAGTTTGTCAGACGGTCAGAAGTACTTC.

This rearrangement joins TRBV18 to TRBJ2-1; a weak D match, TRBD2 (5 bases). The CDR3 loop spans 14 amino acids. V gave up 2 bases and J gave up 5 bases, with 10 bases separating them. Per germline, CDR1 KGHSH and CDR2 LQKENI. CDR3 loop: CASSPWDSDNEQFF. The CDR3, as DNA: TGTGCCAGCTCACCATGGGATAGCGACAATGAGCAGTTCTTC.

The rearrangement links TRBV11-2 to TRBJ2-2; 10 bases line up with TRBD1. Germline CDR1 SGHAT, CDR2 FQNNGV. The CDR3 is 15 amino acids. After removal of 5 bases from V and 5 bases from J, the junction contained 5 bases not matched to a gene. The CDR3 nucleotides read TGTGCCAGCAGCGCGTGGGACAGGGGAACCGGGGAGCTGTTTTTT. This gives the protein CASSAWDRGTGELFF.

This chain uses TRBV5-1 with TRBJ2-1; 10 bases fit TRBD2. The V and J ends lost 2 bases and 9 bases, in that order; junction bases with no gene match: 11. CDR3 size: 16 residues. Germline V gives CDR1 SGHRS, CDR2 YFSETQ. CDR3 amino acids: CASSLSGTSEYGEQFF. CDR3 sequence (DNA): TGCGCCAGCAGCTTATCCGGGACTAGCGAGTACGGTGAGCAGTTCTTC.

The V gene is TRBV10-3, the J gene TRBJ1-5; D is perhaps TRBD1 (5 bases). CDR3 length equals 14 residues. With 3 bases removed from V and 4 bases from J, the gap between germline ends came to 10 bases. Germline CDR1 is ENHRY and CDR2 is SYGVKD. In DNA, the CDR3 is TGTGCCATCAGTGACTCGGGGGGAAATCAGCCCCAGCATTTT. Translating gives CAISDSGGNQPQHF.

This chain connects TRBV5-1 to TRBJ1-1; D possibly corresponds to TRBD1 (5 bases). The V end was cut by 0 bases, the J end by 1 base, with 10 bases between. This CDR3 has 15 amino acids. The germline V gene encodes CDR1 SGHRS and CDR2 YFSETQ. CDR3 sequence reads: CASSLAGTANTEAFF. The CDR3 nucleotides read TGCGCCAGCAGCTTGGCCGGGACGGCGAACACTGAAGCTTTCTTT.

This chain connects TRBV7-6 to TRBJ2-1; D is uncertain. With 5 bases removed from V and 10 bases from J, the gap between germline ends came to 18 bases. The CDR3 loop spans 14 amino acids. Per the germline V gene, CDR1 is SGHVS and CDR2 is FNYEAQ. The CDR3 loop reads CASSPVGTPSEQFF. The CDR3 DNA reads as TGTGCCAGCAGCCCAGTGGGTACTCCTTCGGAGCAGTTCTTC.